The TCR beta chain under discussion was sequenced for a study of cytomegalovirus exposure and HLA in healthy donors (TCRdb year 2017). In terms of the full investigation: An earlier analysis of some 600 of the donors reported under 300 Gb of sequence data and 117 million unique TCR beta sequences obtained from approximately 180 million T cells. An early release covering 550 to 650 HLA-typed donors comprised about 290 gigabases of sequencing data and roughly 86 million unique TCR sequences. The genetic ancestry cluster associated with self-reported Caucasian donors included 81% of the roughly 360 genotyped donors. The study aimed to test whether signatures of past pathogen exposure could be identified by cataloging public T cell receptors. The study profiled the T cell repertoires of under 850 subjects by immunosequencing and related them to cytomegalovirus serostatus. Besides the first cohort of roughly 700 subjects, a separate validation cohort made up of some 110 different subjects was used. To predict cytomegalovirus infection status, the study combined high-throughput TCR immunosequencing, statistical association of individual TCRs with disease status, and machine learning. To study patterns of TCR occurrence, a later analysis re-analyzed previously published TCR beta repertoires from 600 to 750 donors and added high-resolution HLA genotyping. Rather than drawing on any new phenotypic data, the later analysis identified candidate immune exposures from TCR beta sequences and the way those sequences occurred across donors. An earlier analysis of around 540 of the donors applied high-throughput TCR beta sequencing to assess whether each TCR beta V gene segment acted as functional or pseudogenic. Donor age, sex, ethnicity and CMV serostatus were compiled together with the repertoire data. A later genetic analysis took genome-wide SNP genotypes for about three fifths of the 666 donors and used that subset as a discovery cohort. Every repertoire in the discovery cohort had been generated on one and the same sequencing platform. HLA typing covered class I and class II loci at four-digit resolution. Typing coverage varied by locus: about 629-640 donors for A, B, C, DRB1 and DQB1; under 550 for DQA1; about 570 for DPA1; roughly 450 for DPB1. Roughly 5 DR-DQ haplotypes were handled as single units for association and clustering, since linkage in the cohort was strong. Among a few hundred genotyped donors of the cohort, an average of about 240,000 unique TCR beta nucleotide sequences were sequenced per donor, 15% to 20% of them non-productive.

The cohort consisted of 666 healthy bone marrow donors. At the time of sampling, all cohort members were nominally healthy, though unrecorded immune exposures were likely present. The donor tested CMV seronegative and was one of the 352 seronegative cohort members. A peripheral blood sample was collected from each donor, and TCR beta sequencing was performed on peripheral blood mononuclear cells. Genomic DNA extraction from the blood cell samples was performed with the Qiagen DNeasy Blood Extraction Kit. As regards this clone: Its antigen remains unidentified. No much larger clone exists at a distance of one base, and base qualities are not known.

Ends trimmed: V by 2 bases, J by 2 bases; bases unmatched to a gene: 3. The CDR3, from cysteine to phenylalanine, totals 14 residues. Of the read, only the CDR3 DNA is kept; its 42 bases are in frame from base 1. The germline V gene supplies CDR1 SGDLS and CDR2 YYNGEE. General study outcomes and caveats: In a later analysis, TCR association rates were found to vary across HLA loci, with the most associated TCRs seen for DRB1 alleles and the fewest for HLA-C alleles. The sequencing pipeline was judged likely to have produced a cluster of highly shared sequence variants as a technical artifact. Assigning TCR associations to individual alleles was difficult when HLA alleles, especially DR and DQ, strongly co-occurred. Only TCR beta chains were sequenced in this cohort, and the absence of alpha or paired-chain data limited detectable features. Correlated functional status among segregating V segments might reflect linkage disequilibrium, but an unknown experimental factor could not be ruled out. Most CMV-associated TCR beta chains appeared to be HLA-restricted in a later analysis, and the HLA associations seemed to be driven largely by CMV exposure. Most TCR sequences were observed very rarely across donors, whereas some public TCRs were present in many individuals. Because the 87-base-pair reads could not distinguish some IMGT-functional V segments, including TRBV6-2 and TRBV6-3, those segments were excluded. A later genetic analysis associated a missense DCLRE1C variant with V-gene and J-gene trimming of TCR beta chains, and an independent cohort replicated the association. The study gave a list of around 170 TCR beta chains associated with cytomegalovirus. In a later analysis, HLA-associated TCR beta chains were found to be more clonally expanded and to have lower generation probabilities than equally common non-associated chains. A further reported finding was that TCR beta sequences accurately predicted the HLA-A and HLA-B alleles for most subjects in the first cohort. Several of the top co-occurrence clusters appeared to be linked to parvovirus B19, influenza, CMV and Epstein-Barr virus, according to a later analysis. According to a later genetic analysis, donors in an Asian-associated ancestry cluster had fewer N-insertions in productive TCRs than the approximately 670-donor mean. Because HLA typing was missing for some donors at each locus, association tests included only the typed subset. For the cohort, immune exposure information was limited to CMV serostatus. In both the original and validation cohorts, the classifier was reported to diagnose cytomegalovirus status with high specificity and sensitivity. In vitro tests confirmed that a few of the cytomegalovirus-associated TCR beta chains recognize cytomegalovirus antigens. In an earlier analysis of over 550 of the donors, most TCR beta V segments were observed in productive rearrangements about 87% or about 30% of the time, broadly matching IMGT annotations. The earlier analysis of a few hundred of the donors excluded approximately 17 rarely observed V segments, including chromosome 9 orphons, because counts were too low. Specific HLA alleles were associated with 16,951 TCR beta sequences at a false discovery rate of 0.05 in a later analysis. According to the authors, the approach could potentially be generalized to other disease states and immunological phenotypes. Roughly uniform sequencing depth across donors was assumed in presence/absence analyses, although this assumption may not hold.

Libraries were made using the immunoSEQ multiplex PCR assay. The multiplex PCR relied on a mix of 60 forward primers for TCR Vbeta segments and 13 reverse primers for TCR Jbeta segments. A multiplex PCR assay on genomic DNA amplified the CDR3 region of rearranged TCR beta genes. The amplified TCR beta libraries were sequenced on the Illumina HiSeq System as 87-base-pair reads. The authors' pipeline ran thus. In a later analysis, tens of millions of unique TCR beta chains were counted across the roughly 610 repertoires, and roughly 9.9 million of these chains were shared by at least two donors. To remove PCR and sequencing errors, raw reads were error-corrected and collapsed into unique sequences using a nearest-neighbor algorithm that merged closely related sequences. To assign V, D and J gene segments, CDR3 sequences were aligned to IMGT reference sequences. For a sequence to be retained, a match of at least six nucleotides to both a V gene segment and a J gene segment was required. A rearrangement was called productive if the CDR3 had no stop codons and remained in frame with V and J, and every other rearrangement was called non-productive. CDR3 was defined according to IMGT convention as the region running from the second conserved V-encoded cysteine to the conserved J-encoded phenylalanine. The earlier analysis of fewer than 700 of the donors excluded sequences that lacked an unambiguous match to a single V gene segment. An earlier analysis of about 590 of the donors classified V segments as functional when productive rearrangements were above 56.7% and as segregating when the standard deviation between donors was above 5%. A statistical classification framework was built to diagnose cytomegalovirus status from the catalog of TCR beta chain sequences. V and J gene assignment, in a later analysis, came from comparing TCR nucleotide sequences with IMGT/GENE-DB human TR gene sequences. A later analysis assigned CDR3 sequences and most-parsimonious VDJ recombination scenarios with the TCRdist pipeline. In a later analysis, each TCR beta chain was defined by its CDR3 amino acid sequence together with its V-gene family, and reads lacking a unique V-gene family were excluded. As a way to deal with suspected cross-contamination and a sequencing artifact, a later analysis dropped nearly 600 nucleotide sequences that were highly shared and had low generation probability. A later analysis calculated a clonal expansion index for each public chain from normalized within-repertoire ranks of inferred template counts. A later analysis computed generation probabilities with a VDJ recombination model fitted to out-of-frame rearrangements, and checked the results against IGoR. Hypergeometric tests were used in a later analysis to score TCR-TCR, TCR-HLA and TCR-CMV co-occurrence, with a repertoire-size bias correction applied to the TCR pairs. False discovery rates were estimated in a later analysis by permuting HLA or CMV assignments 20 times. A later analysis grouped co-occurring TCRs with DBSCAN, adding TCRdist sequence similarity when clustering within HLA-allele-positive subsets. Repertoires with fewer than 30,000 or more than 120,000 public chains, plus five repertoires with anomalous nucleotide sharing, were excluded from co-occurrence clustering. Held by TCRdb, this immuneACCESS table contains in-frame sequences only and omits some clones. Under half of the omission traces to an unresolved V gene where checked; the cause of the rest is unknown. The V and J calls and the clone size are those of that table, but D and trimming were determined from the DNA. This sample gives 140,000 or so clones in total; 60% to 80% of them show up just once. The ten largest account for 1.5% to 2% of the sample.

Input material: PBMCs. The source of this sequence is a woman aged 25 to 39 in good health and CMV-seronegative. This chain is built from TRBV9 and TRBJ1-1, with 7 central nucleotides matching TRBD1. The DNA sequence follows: TGTGCCAGCAGCGTGTCAGGGGGTAACACTGAAGCTTTCTTT. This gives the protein CASSVSGGNTEAFF.